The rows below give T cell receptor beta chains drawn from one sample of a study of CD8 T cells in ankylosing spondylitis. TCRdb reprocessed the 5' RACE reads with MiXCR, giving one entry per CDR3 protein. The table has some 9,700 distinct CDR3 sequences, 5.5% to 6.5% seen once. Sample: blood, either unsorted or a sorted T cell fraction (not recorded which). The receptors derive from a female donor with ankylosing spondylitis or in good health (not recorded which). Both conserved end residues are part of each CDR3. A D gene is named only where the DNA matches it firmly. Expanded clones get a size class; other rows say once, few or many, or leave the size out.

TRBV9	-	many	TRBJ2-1	CASSPFRDSLINEQFF	TGTGCCAGCAGCCCGTTCCGGGACTCATTGATCAATGAGCAGTTCTTC
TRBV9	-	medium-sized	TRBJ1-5	CASSVGNDNQPQHF	TGTGCCAGCAGCGTAGGAAATGACAATCAGCCCCAGCATTTT
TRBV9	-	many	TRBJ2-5	CASSTRVGGEETQYF	TGTGCCAGCAGCACCCGTGTGGGCGGGGAAGAGACCCAGTACTTC
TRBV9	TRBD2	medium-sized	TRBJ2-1	CASSVVKGTSGRASVEQFF	TGTGCCAGCAGCGTAGTAAAAGGGACTAGCGGGAGGGCCAGCGTTGAGCAGTTCTTC
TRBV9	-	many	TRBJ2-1	CASSPPSDFYNEQFF	TGTGCCAGCAGCCCCCCGAGCGACTTTTACAATGAGCAGTTCTTC
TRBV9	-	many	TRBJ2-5	CASSIPTGEGETQYF	TGTGCCAGCAGCATCCCCACCGGAGAAGGGGAGACCCAGTACTTC
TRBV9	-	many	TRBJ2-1	CASSHKRGVYNEQFF	TGTGCCAGCAGCCACAAGAGAGGGGTCTACAATGAGCAGTTCTTC
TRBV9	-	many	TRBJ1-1	CASSVNINTEAFF	TGTGCCAGCAGCGTAAATATTAACACTGAAGCTTTCTTT
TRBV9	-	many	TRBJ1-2	CASSVGRAPNYGYTF	TGTGCCAGCAGCGTAGGAAGGGCTCCTAACTATGGCTACACCTTC
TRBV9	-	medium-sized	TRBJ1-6	CASSVDRFQPNSPLHF	TGTGCCAGCAGCGTAGATCGGTTCCAACCTAATTCACCCCTCCACTTT
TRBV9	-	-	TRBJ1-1	CASSQGGLNTEAFF	TGTGCCAGCAGCCAAGGAGGGTTGAACACTGAAGCTTTCTTT
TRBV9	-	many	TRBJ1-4	CASSVGQESTNEKLFF	TGTGCCAGCAGCGTAGGCCAGGAGTCTACTAATGAAAAACTGTTTTTT
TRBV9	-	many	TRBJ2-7	CASSLDLHEQYF	TGTGCCAGCAGCTTGGATTTACACGAGCAGTACTTC
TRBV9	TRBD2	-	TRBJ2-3	CASSASGGANTQYF	TGTGCCAGCAGCGCTAGCGGGGGGGCTAATACGCAGTATTTT
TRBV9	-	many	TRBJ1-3	CASTAGGAGNTIYF	TGTGCCAGCACCGCGGGGGGAGCTGGAAACACCATATATTTT
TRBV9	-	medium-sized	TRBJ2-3	CASSRPGDTQYF	TGTGCCAGCAGCCGACCCGGAGATACGCAGTATTTT
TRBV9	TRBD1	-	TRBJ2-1	CASSVGTGFDEQFF	TGTGCCAGCAGCGTTGGGACAGGGTTCGATGAGCAGTTCTTC
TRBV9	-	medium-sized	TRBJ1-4	CASSVEGVDEKLFF	TGTGCCAGCAGCGTCGAGGGGGTGGACGAAAAACTGTTTTTT
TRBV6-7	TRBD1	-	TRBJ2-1	CASRPGQGTNWVYNEQFF	TGTGCCAGCAGGCCGGGACAGGGAACCAATTGGGTATACAATGAGCAGTTCTTC
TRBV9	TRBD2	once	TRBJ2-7	CASSYTETSGGYEQYF	TGTGCCAGCAGCTACACCGAGACTAGCGGGGGCTACGAGCAGTACTTC
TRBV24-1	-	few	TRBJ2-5	CATSDPGGLGETQYF	TGTGCCACCAGTGACCCCGGGGGGCTAGGGGAGACCCAGTACTTC
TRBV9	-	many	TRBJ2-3	CASSVERITSTDTQYF	TGTGCCAGCAGCGTGGAGCGGATTACTAGCACAGATACGCAGTATTTT
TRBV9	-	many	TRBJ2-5	CASSDPTRGLAGAPGTQYF	TGTGCCAGCAGCGACCCGACCCGGGGATTGGCGGGGGCCCCCGGAACCCAGTACTTC
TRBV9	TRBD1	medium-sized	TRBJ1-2	CASSVAGQGLTVYGYTF	TGTGCCAGCAGCGTAGCTGGACAGGGGTTAACCGTTTATGGCTACACCTTC
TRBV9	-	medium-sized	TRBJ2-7	CASSVVPGTYEQYF	TGTGCCAGCAGCGTAGTCCCGGGGACCTACGAGCAGTACTTC
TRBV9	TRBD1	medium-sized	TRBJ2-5	CASSAHGTGQETQYF	TGTGCCAGCAGCGCCCATGGGACAGGACAAGAGACCCAGTACTTC
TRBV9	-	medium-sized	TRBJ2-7	CASSTTPSYEQYF	TGTGCCAGCAGCACGACCCCCTCCTACGAGCAGTACTTC
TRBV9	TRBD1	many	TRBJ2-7	CASSSTGQFYEQYF	TGTGCCTCCTCCTCGACGGGACAGTTTTACGAGCAGTACTTC
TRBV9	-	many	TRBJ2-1	CASSVAGEYNEQFF	TGTGCCAGCAGCGTAGCAGGCGAATACAATGAGCAGTTCTTC
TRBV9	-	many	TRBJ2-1	CASSVGENEQFF	TGTGCCAGCAGCGTAGGCGAGAATGAGCAGTTCTTC
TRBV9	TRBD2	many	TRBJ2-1	CASRTSGSNEQFF	TGTGCCAGCCGGACTAGCGGATCCAATGAGCAGTTCTTC
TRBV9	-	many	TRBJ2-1	CASSMTTTSEIHSSYNEQFF	TGTGCCAGCAGCATGACGACAACTAGTGAGATTCATAGCTCCTACAATGAGCAGTTCTTC
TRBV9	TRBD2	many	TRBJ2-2	CASSFTGGSTTGELFF	TGTGCCAGCAGCTTTACGGGGGGGTCGACCACCGGGGAGCTGTTTTTT
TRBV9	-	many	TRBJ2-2	CASSVGTGNTGELFF	TGTGCCAGCAGCGTAGGTACAGGGAACACCGGGGAGCTGTTTTTT
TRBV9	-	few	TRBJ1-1	CASSVGTGMKTEAFF	TGTGCCAGCAGCGTAGGAACAGGGATGAAAACTGAAGCTTTCTTT
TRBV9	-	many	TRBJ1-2	CASSASTGDDNYGYTF	TGTGCCAGCAGCGCATCAACTGGGGACGATAACTATGGCTACACCTTC
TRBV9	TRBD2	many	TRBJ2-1	CASSVEASGGYNEQFF	TGTGCCAGCAGCGTAGAAGCTAGCGGGGGTTACAATGAGCAGTTCTTC
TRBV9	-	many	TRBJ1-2	CASSVEGLGWLGYTF	TGTGCCAGCAGCGTAGAGGGCCTGGGCTGGCTGGGCTACACCTTC
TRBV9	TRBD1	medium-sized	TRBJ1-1	CASSRQGPNTEAFF	TGTGCCAGCAGCAGACAGGGACCTAACACTGAAGCTTTCTTT
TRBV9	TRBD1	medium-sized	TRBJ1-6	CASSVDDRGIGSYNSPLHF	TGTGCCAGCAGCGTAGATGACAGGGGCATCGGCTCCTATAATTCACCCCTCCACTTT
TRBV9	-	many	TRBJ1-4	CASSVGFDSWEKLFF	TGTGCCAGCAGCGTAGGCTTCGATAGTTGGGAAAAACTGTTTTTT
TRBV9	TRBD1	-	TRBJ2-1	CASSSPHSGQGENEQFF	TGTGCCAGCAGCTCCCCCCACTCCGGACAGGGTGAAAATGAGCAGTTCTTC
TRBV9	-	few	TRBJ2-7	CASSPRVDNYEQYF	TGTGCCAGCAGCCCGCGGGTGGACAATTACGAGCAGTACTTC
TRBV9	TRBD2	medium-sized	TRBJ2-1	CASSLGTSELNEQFF	TGTGCCAGCAGCCTGGGAACTAGCGAGCTCAATGAGCAGTTCTTC
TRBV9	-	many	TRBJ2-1	CASSSGYYNEQFF	TGTGCCAGCAGCTCAGGCTATTACAATGAGCAGTTCTTC
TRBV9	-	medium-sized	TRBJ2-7	CASSPSLGEQYF	TGTGCCAGCAGCCCCAGCCTGGGCGAGCAGTACTTC
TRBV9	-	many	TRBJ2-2	CASSIGQSYAGELFF	TGTGCCAGCAGCATCGGACAATCCTACGCCGGGGAGCTGTTTTTT
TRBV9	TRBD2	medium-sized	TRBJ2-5	CASSSGEAGEETQYF	TGTGCCAGCAGCTCAGGCGAAGCGGGAGAAGAGACCCAGTACTTC
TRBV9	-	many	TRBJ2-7	CASSGPGTSNEQYF	TGTGCCAGCAGCGGACCCGGGACATCAAACGAGCAGTACTTC
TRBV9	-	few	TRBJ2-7	CASSPGRGLTEQYF	TGTGCCAGCAGCCCCGGGAGGGGGCTCACCGAGCAGTACTTC
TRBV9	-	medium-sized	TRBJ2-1	CASSVGVGLSYNEQFF	TGTGCCAGCAGCGTAGGTGTGGGCCTCTCCTACAATGAGCAGTTCTTC
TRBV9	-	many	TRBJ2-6	CASSRHGGANVLTF	TGTGCCAGCAGCAGACATGGTGGGGCCAACGTCCTGACTTTC
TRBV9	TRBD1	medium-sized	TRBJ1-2	CASTQTGTHYGYTF	TGTGCCAGCACCCAGACAGGGACACATTATGGCTACACCTTC
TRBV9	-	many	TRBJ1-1	CASSADWNLGPEAFF	TGTGCCAGCAGCGCGGACTGGAACCTCGGGCCTGAAGCTTTCTTT
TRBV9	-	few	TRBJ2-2	CASSVEGFGELFF	TGTGCCAGCAGCGTAGAGGGGTTCGGGGAGCTGTTTTTT
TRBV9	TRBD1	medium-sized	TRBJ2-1	CASSRTGQGRGNEQFF	TGTGCCAGCAGCAGGACGGGACAGGGTCGGGGCAATGAGCAGTTCTTC
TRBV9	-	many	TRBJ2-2	CASSAGTSPSGELFF	TGTGCCAGCAGCGCCGGGACTTCCCCCTCCGGGGAGCTGTTTTTT
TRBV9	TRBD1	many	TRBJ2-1	CASSAYRGLGNEQFF	TGTGCCAGCAGCGCCTACAGGGGGCTGGGTAATGAGCAGTTCTTC
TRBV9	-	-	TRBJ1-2	CASSVGVPRGYTF	TGTGCCAGCAGCGTAGGAGTACCGAGGGGCTACACCTTC